The 30 T cell receptor beta chains presented below share a single source sample, sequenced in a study of T cells in women clearing cervical HPV infection (dated 2018 in TCRdb). The library was made by the immunoSEQ multiplex PCR assay. The immuneACCESS repertoire file appears here via TCRdb, limited to in-frame rearrangements. These files lack a portion of the clones; in checked studies, under half of the deficit traces to unresolved V genes, and the cause of the others is not known. This sample's table carries tens of thousands of clones. Of the sample, 5.5% to 8.5% falls within the top ten clones. The specimen was blood buffy coat. Source of these receptors: a woman aged 18-70 years with a cervical HPV16 infection that either progressed to CIN3+ or cleared (not recorded which).

Worth noting for this clone: The CDR3 end is not reached by the read, which stops 3 residues before it; the germline J gene fills it in. The chain combines TRBV29-1 with TRBJ1-2; perhaps TRBD1 as D (5 bases). The CDR3 has 13 amino acids. Germline V CDR1 and CDR2: SQVTM, ANQGSEA. V lost 8 bases to trimming and J lost 4 bases, with 17 bases between them. This chain's CDR3 is CSCGGGQGYGYTF. The part of the CDR3 DNA that was read is TGCAGCTGCGGGGGAGGGCAAGGCTATGGC.

In the case of this clone: The read stops 3 residues short of the end of the CDR3; the missing end is completed from the germline J gene. The chain is built from TRBV30 and TRBJ1-2; D is perhaps TRBD1 (5 bases). The CDR3 is 13 residues long. The germline V gene encodes CDR1 GTSNPN and CDR2 SVGIG (reference sequence). V was shortened by 2 bases and J by 1 base, with 8 bases between the two germline ends. The CDR3 bases that were read are TGTGCCTGGAGTCGGGGGGATAACTATGGC. It translates to CAWSRGDNYG. The whole CDR3 protein is CAWSRGDNYGYTF. Full variable domain (missing parts from reference TRBV30 and TRBJ1-2): SQTIHQWPATLVQPVGSPLSLECTVEGTSNPNLYWYRQAAGRGLQLLFYSVGIGQISSEVPQNLSASRPQDRQFILSSKKLLLSDSGFYLCAWSRGDNYGYTFGSGTRLTVV.

Remarks on this clone: Read sequence stops 3 residues before the CDR3 end, and the germline J gene provides the missing end. This chain connects TRBV30 to TRBJ2-5; 8 bases are a match to TRBD2. V was clipped by 4 bases and J by 2 bases; unmatched bases: 3. The CDR3 has 13 amino acids. Looked up from germline, CDR1 is GTSNPN and CDR2 is SVGIG (reference sequence). The CDR3 sequence is CAWTAGVQETQYF. CDR3 bases read: TGTGCCTGGACAGCGGGGGTGCAAGAGACC.

According to its frequency, this clone is medium-sized (0.01 to 0.1%). The read stops 3 residues short of the end of the CDR3; the missing end is completed from the germline J gene. This sequence joins TRBV29-1 and TRBJ2-6, with 7 positions matching TRBD1. The V segment lost 4 bases and the J segment 0 bases; nucleotides outside the gene matches: 3. The CDR3 contains 15 residues. Germline V CDR1 and CDR2: SQVTM, ANQGSEA. Partial CDR3 DNA: TGCAGCGTTGGGGACAGTTACTCTGGGGCCAACGTC. Residues: CSVGDSYSGANV. The whole CDR3 sequence is CSVGDSYSGANVLTF. The full variable domain, completed using reference TRBV29-1 and TRBJ2-6, is SAVISQKPSRDICQRGTSLTIQCQVDSQVTMMFWYRQQPGQSLTLIATANQGSEATYESGFVIDKFPISRPNLTFSTLTVSNMSPEDSSIYLCSVGDSYSGANVLTFGAGSRLTVL.

In the case of this clone: From the germline J gene comes the end of the CDR3, since the read stops 3 residues before it. This sequence joins TRBV6-2 or TRBV6-3 and TRBJ2-2; the match to TRBD1 covers 9 bases. The CDR3 is made up of 15 amino acids. Trimming at V came to 6 bases and at J to 1 base, leaving 3 bases not matched to a gene. Germline CDR1 is MNHEY and CDR2 is SVGEGT. Incomplete CDR3 DNA: TGTGCCAGCAGGCCGACAGGGGGGAACACCGGGGAG. Its protein is CASRPTGGNTGE. The CDR3 as a whole reads CASRPTGGNTGELFF.

For this clone: The read terminates 3 residues ahead of where the CDR3 ends, so the germline J gene completes it. The genes are TRBV5-1 and TRBJ1-5, with 9 bases matching TRBD1. CDR1 and CDR2 from the germline V gene are SGHRS and YFSETQ. V lost 0 bases and J lost 4; bases outside the gene matches: 5. CDR3 length equals 16 residues. This CDR3 is CASSLDGTGFNQPQHF. The sequenced part of the CDR3 DNA is TGCGCCAGCAGCTTGGACGGGACAGGGTTTAATCAGCCC.

Comment on this clone: The read falls 3 residues short of the CDR3 end, and the missing part is taken from the germline J gene. The chain uses TRBV15 and TRBJ1-6; 8 bases are a match to TRBD1. The ends lost 5 bases at V and 10 bases at J; junction bases unmatched: 7. Germline V gene lookup returns CDR1 LNHNV and CDR2 YYDKDF (reference sequence). This CDR3 spans 14 amino acids. CDR3 protein: CATSRSQGASPLHF. The covered CDR3 bases are TGTGCCACCAGCCGGTCCCAGGGGGCCTCACCC.

The CDR3 DNA, read in part, is TGTGCCAGCAGTTTTCCTAACTATAGCGGGGGGGCCTCCGAG. Its protein product is CASSFPNYSGGASE. The CDR3 reads in full as CASSFPNYSGGASEQYF. The chain is built from TRBV28 and TRBJ2-7; 11 bases agree with TRBD2. The read falls 3 residues short of the CDR3 end, and the missing part is taken from the germline J gene. The V and J ends lost 3 bases and 6 bases, in that order; junction bases with no gene match: 13. CDR3 length: 17 residues. Looked up from germline, CDR1 is MDHEN and CDR2 is SYDVKM.

As to this clone: The read gets to within 3 residues of the CDR3 end, and the germline J gene fills in the rest. The chain links TRBV7-9 to TRBJ1-2, with 7 positions matching TRBD1. V shed 4 bases and J 4 bases; nucleotides not matched to a gene: 3. Germline V CDR1 and CDR2: SEHNR, FQNEAQ (reference sequence). The length of the CDR3 is 13 residues. The chain's CDR3 is CASSWDSGYGYTF. The covered CDR3 bases are TGTGCCAGCAGCTGGGACAGCGGCTATGGC.

Remarks on this clone: The read ends 3 residues before the CDR3 terminus; that terminus is restored from the germline J gene. The V and J genes are TRBV10-1 and TRBJ2-7; 8 bases fit TRBD2. Germline values: CDR1 WNHNN, CDR2 SYGVQD (reference sequence). This CDR3 comprises 15 residues. The ends lost 2 bases at V and 2 bases at J; junction bases unmatched: 5. CDR3 bases read: TGCGCCAGCAGTGAGACCCGCGGGGGGACCTACGAG. Its protein product is CASSETRGGTYE. The whole CDR3 is CASSETRGGTYEQYF.

With respect to this clone: The read ends 3 residues early relative to the CDR3; the germline J gene fills the gap. The chain carries TRBV5-1 and TRBJ1-3, with D hard to call. The CDR3 runs 17 residues. V was trimmed by 4 bases and J by 0 bases, leaving 17 bases between them. The germline CDR1 and CDR2 sequences are SGHRS and YFSETQ. The CDR3 protein is CASSPLLRIISGNTIYF. CDR3 bases read: TGCGCCAGCAGCCCGCTATTGCGTATAATCTCTGGAAACACC.

Comments on this clone: The CDR3 end is not reached by the read, which stops 3 residues before it; the germline J gene fills it in. The chain recombines TRBV20-1 with TRBJ2-3, with 11 bases identical to TRBD2. The V gene end was trimmed by 0 bases and the J gene end by 5 bases; junction bases not matched to a gene: 7. The CDR3 loop spans 16 amino acids. The V gene's germline CDR1 is DFQATT and CDR2 SNEGSKA (reference sequence). CDR3 DNA (partial): TGCAGTGCTAGAGATGGGCCTAGCGGGGGGTTAGATACG. Protein: CSARDGPSGGLDT. In full, the CDR3 is CSARDGPSGGLDTQYF.

With regard to this clone: The read finishes 3 residues shy of the CDR3 end, and the germline J gene is used to complete it. The chain combines TRBV12-3 or TRBV12-4 with TRBJ2-5; 8 bases agree with TRBD1. The CDR3 totals 16 residues. The trim removed 5 bases at V and 5 bases at J, leaving 13 bases unmatched. The CDR3 loop is CASSPAPGQGRETQYF. The CDR3 bases that were read are TGTGCCAGCAGTCCAGCCCCCGGACAGGGACGGGAGACC.

Comment on this clone: The observed sequence ends 3 residues before the CDR3 terminus, with the missing tail filled in from the germline J gene. This rearrangement joins TRBV11-2 to TRBJ2-3; perhaps TRBD1 as D (5 bases). V lost 3 bases and J 6 bases, leaving 13 bases between the germline ends. CDR1 SGHAT and CDR2 FQNNGV come from the germline V gene. The length of the CDR3 is 14 residues. The CDR3 is CASSFTRQGDTQYF. Incomplete CDR3 DNA: TGTGCCAGCAGCTTTACACGTCAGGGCGATACG.

About this clone: The sequence runs out 3 residues before the end of the CDR3; the remainder is reconstructed from the germline J gene. This rearrangement joins TRBV30 to TRBJ2-5, with 7 bases aligning to TRBD2. Germline V lookup: CDR1 GTSNPN, CDR2 SVGIG (reference sequence). This CDR3 has 15 amino acids. V lost 2 bases, J lost 1 base, and 7 bases stayed unmatched. CDR3 sequence reads: CAWSPLSGGQETQYF. CDR3 bases read: TGTGCCTGGAGTCCCCTATCGGGGGGCCAAGAGACC. Full variable domain (outside the CDR3, taken from reference TRBV30 and TRBJ2-5): SQTIHQWPATLVQPVGSPLSLECTVEGTSNPNLYWYRQAAGRGLQLLFYSVGIGQISSEVPQNLSASRPQDRQFILSSKKLLLSDSGFYLCAWSPLSGGQETQYFGPGTRLLVL.

To note about this clone: The read ends 3 residues early relative to the CDR3; the germline J gene fills the gap. The genes are TRBV4-2 and TRBJ2-7; 7 bases are a match to TRBD2. CDR1 LGHNA and CDR2 YNFKEQ come from the germline V gene. The CDR3 length is 15 residues. With 1 base clipped from V and 4 bases from J, the junction kept 7 bases outside the gene matches. The CDR3 sequence is CASSQVNRGVYEQYF. The sequenced CDR3 bases are TGTGCCAGCAGCCAAGTGAACCGGGGGGTATACGAG.

With respect to this clone: The read terminates 3 residues before the CDR3 end, so the remaining end is supplied by the germline J gene. The sample has other DNA sequences that encode this CDR3 too. The chain has TRBV20-1 and TRBJ2-3; 15 bases are shared with TRBD2. V lost 4 bases, J lost 6 bases, and 11 bases stayed unmatched. Germline V CDR1 and CDR2: DFQATT, SNEGSKA (reference sequence). CDR3 size: 17 residues. The CDR3 bases that were read are TGCAGTGCTACACTAGGACTAGCGGGGGGGTCGAGGGATACG. Translated: CSATLGLAGGSRDT. The CDR3 reads in full as CSATLGLAGGSRDTQYF.

Points on this clone: The read ends 3 residues before the CDR3 terminus; that terminus is restored from the germline J gene. This chain links TRBV7-3 with TRBJ1-1; 9 nucleotides agree with TRBD1. Looked up from germline, CDR1 is SGHTA and CDR2 is FQGTGA. The CDR3 consists of 14 residues. V lost 5 bases, J lost 4 bases, and 5 bases stayed unmatched. Partial CDR3 DNA: TGTGCCAGCAGCCCACAGGGGGCGAGCACTGAA. Translating it yields CASSPQGASTE. The full CDR3 protein is CASSPQGASTEAFF.

About this clone itself: Read coverage stops 3 residues before the CDR3 terminus; the germline J gene supplies the remainder. The chain uses TRBV5-1 and TRBJ2-7; D gene uncertain. V was clipped by 0 bases and J by 1 base, with 11 bases between them. CDR3 length: 15 residues. Germline CDR1 is SGHRS and CDR2 is YFSETQ. Here the CDR3 reads CASSLGGSNSYEQYF. Partial CDR3 DNA: TGCGCCAGCAGCTTGGGTGGTTCTAATTCCTACGAG. Combining the CDR3 with reference TRBV5-1 and TRBJ2-7 gives the whole variable domain KAGVTQTPRYLIKTRGQQVTLSCSPISGHRSVSWYQQTPGQGLQFLFEYFSETQRNKGNFPGRFSGRQFSNSRSEMNVSTLELGDSALYLCASSLGGSNSYEQYFGPGTRLTVT.

To note about this clone: Sequencing ends 3 residues short of the CDR3 end; the germline J gene provides the rest. J is TRBJ1-1 and V is TRBV18; D gene uncertain. The CDR3 has 14 residues. Trimming removed 3 bases from V and 7 bases from J, with 15 bases in between. From germline, CDR1 is KGHSH and CDR2 LQKENI. The CDR3 region is CASSPYAPEGEAFF. CDR3 DNA (partial): TGTGCCAGCTCACCCTACGCTCCAGAGGGTGAA.

On this clone: The read ends 3 residues early relative to the CDR3; the germline J gene fills the gap. V gene TRBV18 combines with J gene TRBJ2-2, with 9 nucleotides matching TRBD1. V lost 3 bases, J lost 4 bases, and 6 bases stayed unmatched. CDR1 is KGHSH, CDR2 LQKENI, per germline. The CDR3 has 16 amino acids. The CDR3 bases that were read are TGTGCCAGCTCACCTGCGACAGGGGGTCTCACCGGGGAG. Protein sequence: CASSPATGGLTGE. Given in full, the CDR3 is CASSPATGGLTGELFF. Full variable domain (outside the CDR3, taken from reference TRBV18 and TRBJ2-2): NAGVMQNPRHLVRRRGQEARLRCSPMKGHSHVYWYRQLPEEGLKFMVYLQKENIIDESGMPKERFSAEFPKEGPSILRIQQVVRGDSAAYFCASSPATGGLTGELFFGEGSRLTVL.

Comment on this clone: The read ends 3 residues shy of where the CDR3 ends; the end is completed using the germline J gene. The V call is TRBV7-9, the J call TRBJ1-1; no reliable D call. V lost 4 bases and J lost 2, with 11 bases in between. The CDR3 is made up of 14 amino acids. The germline V gene has CDR1 SEHNR and CDR2 FQNEAQ (reference sequence). This CDR3 is CASSSSSVNTEAFF. The covered CDR3 bases are TGTGCCAGCAGCTCCTCCTCGGTCAACACTGAA.

Concerning this clone itself: The observed sequence ends 3 residues before the CDR3 terminus, with the missing tail filled in from the germline J gene. The V call is TRBV28, the J call TRBJ2-7; 11 bases match TRBD1. The germline CDR1 and CDR2 sequences are MDHEN and SYDVKM. V was clipped by 7 bases and J by 0 bases; unmatched bases: 8. The CDR3 loop spans 16 amino acids. The CDR3 region is CASIGDRGTPSYEQYF. The sequenced part of the CDR3 DNA is TGTGCCAGCATTGGGGACAGGGGGACTCCCTCCTACGAG.

Points on this clone: The read finishes 3 residues shy of the CDR3 end, and the germline J gene is used to complete it. This chain connects TRBV20-1 to TRBJ2-7; TRBD2 aligns across 9 bases. CDR3 length: 15 residues. Germline lookup yields CDR1 DFQATT and CDR2 SNEGSKA (reference sequence). Trimming removed 3 bases from V and 2 bases from J; junction bases left unmatched: 8. The CDR3 sequence is CSASRPLAGTYEQYF. The part of the CDR3 DNA that was read is TGCAGTGCTAGCCGCCCGCTAGCGGGGACCTACGAG.

Remarks on this clone: The missing CDR3 end, 3 residues past where the read stops, is filled in from the germline J gene. This chain links TRBV5-4 with TRBJ1-1, with TRBD1 identical over 9 bases. The CDR3 is 16 residues long. CDR1 is SGHNT and CDR2 is YYREEE in the germline V gene (reference sequence). Trimming cost V 0 bases and J 2 bases; bases outside gene matches: 5. The part of the CDR3 DNA that was read is TGTGCCAGCAGCTTGGGAGGGGGACAGGGCAACACTGAA. This sequence encodes CASSLGGGQGNTE. The complete CDR3 sequence is CASSLGGGQGNTEAFF.

As for this clone: Read coverage stops 3 residues before the CDR3 terminus; the germline J gene supplies the remainder. This sequence joins TRBV30 and TRBJ1-5; 10 nucleotides align to TRBD1. The CDR3 totals 15 residues. Germline values: CDR1 GTSNPN, CDR2 SVGIG (reference sequence). This chain's CDR3 is CAWSSPGTGEKPQHF. The part of the CDR3 DNA that was read is TGTGCCTGGAGCTCCCCCGGGACAGGGGAAAAACCC.

On this clone itself: The CDR3 is cut off 3 residues early in the read; its end comes from the germline J gene. This chain uses TRBV20-1 with TRBJ2-7; 9 positions agree with TRBD2. Unmatched junction bases numbered 1, after V lost 1 base and J lost 0 bases. The CDR3 sequence is 14 residues long. Germline lookup yields CDR1 DFQATT and CDR2 SNEGSKA (reference sequence). CDR3 loop: CSARGLADSYEQYF. CDR3 DNA, as far as it was read: TGCAGTGCTAGAGGACTAGCGGACTCCTACGAG.

Comment on this clone: The read terminates 3 residues ahead of where the CDR3 ends, so the germline J gene completes it. The gene calls are TRBV6-1 and TRBJ1-6; possibly TRBD1 for D (5 bases). This CDR3 spans 16 amino acids. CDR1 and CDR2 (germline): MNHNS, SASEGT. V lost 3 bases and J lost 9, with 18 bases in between. This CDR3 reads CASSDLRSLGGSPLHF. CDR3 DNA, as far as it was read: TGTGCCAGCAGTGATTTGAGAAGCCTCGGGGGTTCACCC.

Of note for this clone: The CDR3 end falls 3 residues outside the read, so it is completed with the germline J gene. The chain combines TRBV5-6 with TRBJ1-5, with 7 positions matching TRBD1. J was trimmed by 3 bases and V by 0 bases; bases with no gene match: 3. The CDR3 is 15 residues long. CDR1 and CDR2 (germline): SGHDT, YYEEEE. The sequenced CDR3 bases are TGTGCCAGCAGCTTGGGAGGGGGCCACAATCAGCCC. Amino acids: CASSLGGGHNQP. From start to end, the CDR3 is CASSLGGGHNQPQHF.

As to this clone: From the germline J gene comes the end of the CDR3, since the read stops 3 residues before it. The chain recombines TRBV20-1 with TRBJ1-1, with a possible D match to TRBD1 (5 bases). The CDR3 covers 13 residues. Trimming took 2 bases from V and 5 from J, leaving 12 bases between them. Germline values: CDR1 DFQATT, CDR2 SNEGSKA (reference sequence). The CDR3 DNA, read in part, is TGCAGTGCTAGATCCCTCGGGGGAACTGAA. Encoded protein: CSARSLGGTE. The full CDR3 protein reads CSARSLGGTEAFF.